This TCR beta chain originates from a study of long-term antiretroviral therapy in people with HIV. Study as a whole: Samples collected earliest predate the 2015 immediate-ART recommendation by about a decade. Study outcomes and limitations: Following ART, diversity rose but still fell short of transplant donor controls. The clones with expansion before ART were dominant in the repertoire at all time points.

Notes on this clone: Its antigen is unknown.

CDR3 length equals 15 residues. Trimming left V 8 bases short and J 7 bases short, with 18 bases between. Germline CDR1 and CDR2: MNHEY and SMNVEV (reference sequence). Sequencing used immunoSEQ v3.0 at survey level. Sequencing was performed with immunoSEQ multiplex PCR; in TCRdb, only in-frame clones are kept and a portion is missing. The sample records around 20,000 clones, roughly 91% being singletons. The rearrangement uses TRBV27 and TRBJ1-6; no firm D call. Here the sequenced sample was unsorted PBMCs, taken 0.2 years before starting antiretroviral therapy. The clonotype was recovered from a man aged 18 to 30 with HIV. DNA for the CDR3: TGTGCCAGCGCGATCGGGGATCCTCGGAATTCACCCCTCCACTTT. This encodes CASAIGDPRNSPLHF.